The rows below give T cell receptor beta chains drawn from one sample of a study of long-term antiretroviral therapy in people with HIV. Here immunoSEQ multiplex PCR was the method, and the copy in TCRdb shows in-frame clones only, minus some. The table has roughly 25,000 clones, approximately 79% seen once; the top ten hold more than 9.5%. The sample was unsorted PBMCs, taken 2.1 years after starting antiretroviral therapy. These TCRs come from a man in his thirties or forties with HIV. Both conserved end residues are part of each CDR3. A D gene is named only where the DNA matches it firmly. Size is omitted from some rows. Given values are once, few, many or a class for expanded clones.

size	V	J	D	CDR3	DNA
.	TRBV6-5	TRBJ1-6	.	CASSRGGNSPLHF	TGTGCCAGCAGTCGGGGTGGGAATTCACCCCTCCACTTT
.	TRBV6-6	TRBJ1-2	.	CASSYDGVAGYTF	TGTGCCAGCAGTTATGATGGGGTAGCAGGCTACACCTTC
.	TRBV7-6	TRBJ2-5	.	CASSSVGGRETQYF	TGTGCCAGCAGCTCCGTAGGGGGGCGAGAGACCCAGTACTTC
.	TRBV5-1	TRBJ1-2	.	CASSWAGAGGYTF	TGCGCCAGCAGCTGGGCAGGGGCGGGTGGCTACACCTTC
.	TRBV5-4	TRBJ2-5	TRBD2	CASSLRIAGQETQYF	TGTGCCAGCAGCTTGCGAATAGCGGGTCAAGAGACCCAGTACTTC
.	TRBV5-4	TRBJ2-7	TRBD1	CASSSRTGVSYEQYF	TGTGCCAGCAGCTCCCGGACAGGGGTATCCTACGAGCAGTACTTC
.	TRBV19	TRBJ1-1	.	CASSMGGIRTEAFF	TGTGCCAGTAGTATGGGAGGGATCAGGACTGAAGCTTTCTTT
few	TRBV6-5	TRBJ2-2	TRBD1	CASRAANRGTGELFF	TGTGCCAGCAGAGCTGCAAACAGGGGCACCGGGGAGCTGTTTTTT
once	TRBV29-1	TRBJ1-2	TRBD1	CSVAGQGGYGYTF	TGCAGCGTGGCGGGACAGGGGGGCTATGGCTACACCTTC
.	TRBV2	TRBJ2-2	TRBD2	CASRSGTRITGGELFF	TGTGCCAGCAGGAGCGGGACTCGTATAACCGGAGGGGAGCTGTTTTTT
.	TRBV4-1	TRBJ2-3	.	CASSPQAGRGTDTQYF	TGCGCCAGCAGCCCTCAAGCCGGCAGGGGCACAGATACGCAGTATTTT
.	TRBV6-1	TRBJ1-6	TRBD1	CASSESGTGNSPLHF	TGTGCCAGCAGTGAATCCGGGACAGGGAATTCACCCCTCCACTTT
.	TRBV28	TRBJ1-5	TRBD1	CASSLGTGGENQPQHF	TGTGCCAGCAGTTTAGGGACAGGGGGGGAAAATCAGCCCCAGCATTTT
.	TRBV27	TRBJ1-3	TRBD1	CASSPQGARGNTIYF	TGTGCCAGCAGCCCACAGGGGGCGCGCGGAAACACCATATATTTT
.	TRBV18	TRBJ2-3	.	CASSPPDGLSTDTQYF	TGTGCCAGCTCACCACCGGACGGACTTAGCACAGATACGCAGTATTTT
.	TRBV5-1	TRBJ1-1	.	CASSSGQNTEAFF	TGCGCCAGCAGCTCGGGACAAAACACTGAAGCTTTCTTT
.	TRBV30	TRBJ2-4	.	CAWRGMSKNIQYF	TGTGCCTGGAGGGGTATGTCCAAAAACATTCAGTACTTC
.	TRBV5-6	TRBJ2-1	.	CASTGTWGYNEQFF	TGTGCCAGCACGGGCACGTGGGGATACAATGAGCAGTTCTTC
.	TRBV4-1	TRBJ2-1	TRBD2	CASSQVDMGLAYNEQFF	TGCGCCAGCAGCCAAGTCGATATGGGACTAGCCTACAATGAGCAGTTCTTC
few	TRBV11-3	TRBJ2-7	.	CASSLGGSYEQYF	TGTGCCAGCAGCTTAGGAGGCTCCTACGAGCAGTACTTC